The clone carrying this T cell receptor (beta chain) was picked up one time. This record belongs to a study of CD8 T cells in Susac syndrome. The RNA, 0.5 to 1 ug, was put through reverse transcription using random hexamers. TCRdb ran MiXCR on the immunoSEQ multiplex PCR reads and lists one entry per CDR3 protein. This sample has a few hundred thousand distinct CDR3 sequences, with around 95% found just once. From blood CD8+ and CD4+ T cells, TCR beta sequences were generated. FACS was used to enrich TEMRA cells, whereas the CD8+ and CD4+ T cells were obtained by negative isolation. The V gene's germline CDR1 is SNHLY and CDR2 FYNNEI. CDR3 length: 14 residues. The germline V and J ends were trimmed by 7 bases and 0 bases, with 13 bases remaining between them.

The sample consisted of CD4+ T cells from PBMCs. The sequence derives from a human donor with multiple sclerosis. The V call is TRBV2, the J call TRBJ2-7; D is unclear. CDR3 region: CASTADGGSYEQYF. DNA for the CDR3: TGTGCCAGCACCGCGGACGGTGGCTCCTACGAGCAGTACTTC.